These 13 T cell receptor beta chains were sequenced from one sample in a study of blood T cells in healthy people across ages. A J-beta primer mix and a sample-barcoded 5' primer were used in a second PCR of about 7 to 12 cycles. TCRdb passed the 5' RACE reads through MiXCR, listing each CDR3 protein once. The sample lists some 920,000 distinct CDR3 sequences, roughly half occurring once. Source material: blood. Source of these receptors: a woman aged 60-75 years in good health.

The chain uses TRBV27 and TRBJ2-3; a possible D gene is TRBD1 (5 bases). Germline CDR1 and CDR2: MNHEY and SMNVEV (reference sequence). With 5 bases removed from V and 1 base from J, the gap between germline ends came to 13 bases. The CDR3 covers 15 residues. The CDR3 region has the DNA TGTGCCAGCAGTCCCCAACAGGTTGGCACAGATACGCAGTATTTT. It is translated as CASSPQQVGTDTQYF.

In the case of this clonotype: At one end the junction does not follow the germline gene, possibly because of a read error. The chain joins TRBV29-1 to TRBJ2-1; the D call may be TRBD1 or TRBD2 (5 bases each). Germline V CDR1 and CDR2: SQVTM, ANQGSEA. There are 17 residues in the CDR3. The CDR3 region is CGVDPPSPGSAYNEQFF. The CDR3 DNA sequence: TGCGGCGTTGATCCCCCATCCCCAGGGAGCGCCTACAATGAGCAGTTCTTC.

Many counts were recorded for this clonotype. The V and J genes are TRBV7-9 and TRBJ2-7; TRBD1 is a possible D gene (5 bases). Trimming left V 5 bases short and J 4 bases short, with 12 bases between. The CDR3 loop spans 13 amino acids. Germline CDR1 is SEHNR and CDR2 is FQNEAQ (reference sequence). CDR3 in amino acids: CASSRSQGYEQYF. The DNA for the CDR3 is TGTGCCAGCAGCCGATCTCAGGGTTACGAGCAGTACTTC.

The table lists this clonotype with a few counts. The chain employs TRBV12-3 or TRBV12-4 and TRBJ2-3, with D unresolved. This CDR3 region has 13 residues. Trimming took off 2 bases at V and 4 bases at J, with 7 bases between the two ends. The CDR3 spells CASSLTVADTQYF. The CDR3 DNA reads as TGTGCCAGCAGTTTAACTGTAGCAGATACGCAGTATTTT.

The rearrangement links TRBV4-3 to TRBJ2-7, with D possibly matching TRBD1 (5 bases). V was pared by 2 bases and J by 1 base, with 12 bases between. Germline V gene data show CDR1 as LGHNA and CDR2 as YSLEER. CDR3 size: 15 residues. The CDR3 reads CASSQLTGSSYEQYF. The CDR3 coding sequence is TGCGCCAGCAGCCAACTTACAGGTTCATCCTACGAGCAGTACTTC.

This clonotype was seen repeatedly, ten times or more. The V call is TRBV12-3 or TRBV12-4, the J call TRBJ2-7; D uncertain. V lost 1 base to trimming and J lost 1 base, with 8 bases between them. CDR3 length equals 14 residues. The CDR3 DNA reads TGTGCCAGCAGTTTAGGGTCCCGATCCTACGAGCAGTACTTC. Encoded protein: CASSLGSRSYEQYF.

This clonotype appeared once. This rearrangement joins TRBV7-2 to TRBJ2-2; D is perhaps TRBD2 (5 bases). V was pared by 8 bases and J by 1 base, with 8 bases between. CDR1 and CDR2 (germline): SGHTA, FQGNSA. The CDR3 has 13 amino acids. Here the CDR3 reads CASAGKNTGELFF. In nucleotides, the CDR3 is TGTGCCAGCGCCGGGAAGAACACCGGGGAGCTGTTTTTT.

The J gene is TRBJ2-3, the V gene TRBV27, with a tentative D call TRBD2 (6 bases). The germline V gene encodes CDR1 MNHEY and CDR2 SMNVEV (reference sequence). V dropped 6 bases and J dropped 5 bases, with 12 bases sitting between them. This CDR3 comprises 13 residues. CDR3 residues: CASRVGGVDTQYF. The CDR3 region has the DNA TGTGCCAGCAGAGTGGGGGGAGTAGATACGCAGTATTTT.

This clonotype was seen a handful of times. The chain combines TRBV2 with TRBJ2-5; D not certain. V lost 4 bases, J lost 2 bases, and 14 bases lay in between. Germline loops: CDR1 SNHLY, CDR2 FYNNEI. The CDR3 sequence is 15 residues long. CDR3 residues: CASSVESLRQETQYF. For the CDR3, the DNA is TGTGCCAGCAGTGTCGAGAGTTTGCGGCAAGAGACCCAGTACTTC.

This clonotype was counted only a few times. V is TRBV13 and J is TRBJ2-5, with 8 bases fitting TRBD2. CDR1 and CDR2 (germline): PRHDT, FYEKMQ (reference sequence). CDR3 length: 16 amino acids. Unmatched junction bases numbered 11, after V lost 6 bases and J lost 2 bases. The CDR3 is CASSFSAGVRQETQYF. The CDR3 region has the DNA TGTGCCAGCAGTTTTTCAGCGGGAGTGAGACAAGAGACCCAGTACTTC.

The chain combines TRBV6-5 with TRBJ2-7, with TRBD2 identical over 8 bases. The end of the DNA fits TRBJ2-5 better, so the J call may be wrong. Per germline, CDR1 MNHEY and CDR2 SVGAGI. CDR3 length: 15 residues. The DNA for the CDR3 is TGTGCCAGCAGTTACCCGAGCGGGAGTGGCCAGACCCAGTACTTC. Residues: CASSYPSGSGQTQYF.

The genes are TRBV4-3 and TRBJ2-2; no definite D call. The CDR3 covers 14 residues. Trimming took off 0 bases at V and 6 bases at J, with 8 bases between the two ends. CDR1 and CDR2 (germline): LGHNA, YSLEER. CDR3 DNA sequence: TGCGCCAGCAGCCAAGAAGGCGGTCCCGGGGAGCTGTTTTTT. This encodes CASSQEGGPGELFF.

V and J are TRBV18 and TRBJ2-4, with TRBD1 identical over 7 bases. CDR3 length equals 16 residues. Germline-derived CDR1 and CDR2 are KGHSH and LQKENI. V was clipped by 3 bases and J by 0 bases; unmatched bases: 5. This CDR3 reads CASSPQGVLAKNIQYF. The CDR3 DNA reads TGTGCCAGCTCACCTCAGGGGGTGCTAGCCAAAAACATTCAGTACTTC.